The clone carrying this T cell receptor beta chain appeared a single time. Antigen specificity is unknown. Trimming left V 2 bases short and J 7 bases short, with 11 bases between. The CDR3 runs 14 residues. Looked up from germline, CDR1 is KGHDR and CDR2 is SFDVKD. TCRdb independently ran MiXCR on the reads; one entry per CDR3 protein. This sample yields about 920,000 distinct CDR3 sequences, of which around a third are seen a single time; roughly an eighth belongs to the top ten. The data are from a study of T cell repertoires in cytomegalovirus infection. Study background: Both recently identified HLA-C-restricted and well-studied HLA-B-restricted CMV epitopes were used in the study. Evidence of both CMV infection and a matching HLA type came from public TCR beta signatures.

Points from the study as a whole: Using cumulative public TCR beta family frequency, the authors identified those who carried CMV together with the relevant HLA. In two of eight donors, the top clonotype was HLA-C-restricted CMV-specific.

This rearrangement joins TRBV24-1 to TRBJ2-1, with D tentatively TRBD1 (6 bases). This specimen consisted of cultured CD8+ T cells from PBMCs, obtained from culture after CMV antigen stimulation. This receptor was identified in a human donor in good health (CMV status not recorded). Some clones in this sample may be carry-over from other donors' samples. The CDR3 protein is CATSDSSTGNEQFF. DNA for the CDR3: TGTGCCACCAGTGATTCGTCTACAGGGAATGAGCAGTTCTTC.